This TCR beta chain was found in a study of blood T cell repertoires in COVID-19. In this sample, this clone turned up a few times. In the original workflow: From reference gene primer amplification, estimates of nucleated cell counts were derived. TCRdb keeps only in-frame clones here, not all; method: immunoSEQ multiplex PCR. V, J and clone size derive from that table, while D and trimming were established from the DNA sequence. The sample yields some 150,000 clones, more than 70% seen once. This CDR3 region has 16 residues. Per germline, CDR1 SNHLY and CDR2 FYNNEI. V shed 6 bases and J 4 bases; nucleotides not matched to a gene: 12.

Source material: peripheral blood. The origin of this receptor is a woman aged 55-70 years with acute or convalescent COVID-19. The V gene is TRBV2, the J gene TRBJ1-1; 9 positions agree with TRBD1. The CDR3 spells CASRRTGVEGTTEAFF. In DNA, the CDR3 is TGTGCCAGCAGGAGGACAGGGGTCGAGGGGACCACTGAAGCTTTCTTT.